Listed below are T cell receptor beta chains from one sample, sequenced in a study of CD8+ T cells in alopecia areata. Some clones are missing from TCRdb's copy, which holds only in-frame ones; the method was immunoSEQ multiplex PCR. The data contain 110,000 to 150,000 clones, around 58% of them singletons. This sample comprised CD4+ T cells sorted from blood, obtained at week 0. Source of these receptors: a human donor with alopecia areata. Both conserved end residues are part of each CDR3. D genes are given only for firm matches. Size is omitted from some rows. Given values are once, few, many or a class for expanded clones.

j_call: TRBJ1-2
clone_size: .
v_call: TRBV15
d_call: .
cdr3_nt: TGTGCCACCAGTCCCAATCGGGCGAACTATGGCTACACCTTC
cdr3_aa: CATSPNRANYGYTF

j_call: TRBJ2-7
clone_size: .
v_call: TRBV27
d_call: TRBD2
cdr3_nt: TGTGCCAGCAGTTTATGGGGGGGTGACGAGCAGTACTTC
cdr3_aa: CASSLWGGDEQYF

j_call: TRBJ2-5
clone_size: .
v_call: TRBV30
d_call: .
cdr3_nt: TGTGCCTGGAGTCCCCCGGTGGCAGTAGAGACCCAGTACTTC
cdr3_aa: CAWSPPVAVETQYF

j_call: TRBJ2-2
clone_size: .
v_call: TRBV7-2
d_call: TRBD2
cdr3_nt: TGTGCCAGCAGCACTAGCGGGGGGGCTGTACCCGGGGAGCTGTTTTTT
cdr3_aa: CASSTSGGAVPGELFF

j_call: TRBJ2-5
clone_size: once
v_call: TRBV29-1
d_call: .
cdr3_nt: TGCAGCGTTGAACGGGGTCTGCAAGAGACCCAGTACTTC
cdr3_aa: CSVERGLQETQYF

j_call: TRBJ2-7
clone_size: few
v_call: TRBV6-5
d_call: .
cdr3_nt: TGTGCCAGCCGTCCGACGTGGGGTGAGCAGTACTTC
cdr3_aa: CASRPTWGEQYF

j_call: TRBJ2-5
clone_size: .
v_call: TRBV5-4
d_call: .
cdr3_nt: TGTGCCAGCAGCAGCTACGACAGGAGCCAAGAGACCCAGTACTTC
cdr3_aa: CASSSYDRSQETQYF

j_call: TRBJ1-6
clone_size: .
v_call: TRBV5-6
d_call: TRBD1
cdr3_nt: TGTGCCAGCAGCATACTGGACAGGGGAGGCTCACCCCTCCACTTT
cdr3_aa: CASSILDRGGSPLHF

j_call: TRBJ2-5
clone_size: .
v_call: TRBV15
d_call: .
cdr3_nt: TGTGCCACCAGCAGAGTGGCAGGTGAAGAGACCCAGTACTTC
cdr3_aa: CATSRVAGEETQYF

j_call: TRBJ2-7
clone_size: .
v_call: TRBV4-2
d_call: TRBD2
cdr3_nt: TGTGCCAGCAGCCAAGATCCCGGACTAGCGAGGGAGCAGTACTTC
cdr3_aa: CASSQDPGLAREQYF

j_call: TRBJ2-1
clone_size: .
v_call: TRBV7-9
d_call: TRBD1
cdr3_nt: TGTGCCAGCAGCTTATCGGGACAGAGCCACAATGAGCAGTTCTTC
cdr3_aa: CASSLSGQSHNEQFF

j_call: TRBJ2-1
clone_size: once
v_call: TRBV30
d_call: .
cdr3_nt: TGTGCCTGGAGTGTTTCGGACTACAATGAGCAGTTCTTC
cdr3_aa: CAWSVSDYNEQFF

j_call: TRBJ2-3
clone_size: .
v_call: TRBV4-1
d_call: TRBD1
cdr3_nt: TGCGCCAGCAGCCGGACAGGGATGACAGATACGCAGTATTTT
cdr3_aa: CASSRTGMTDTQYF

j_call: TRBJ1-2
clone_size: few
v_call: TRBV10-1
d_call: .
cdr3_nt: TGCGCCAGCAGTGAAGGAGGGGTTCAGGATGGCTACACCTTC
cdr3_aa: CASSEGGVQDGYTF

j_call: TRBJ2-5
clone_size: .
v_call: TRBV2
d_call: .
cdr3_nt: TGTGCCAGCAGCGGGGACTCCTGGGCCCAGTACTTC
cdr3_aa: CASSGDSWAQYF

j_call: TRBJ2-3
clone_size: once
v_call: TRBV18
d_call: .
cdr3_nt: TGTGCCAGCTCACCAGGGGGACCAGATACGCAGTATTTT
cdr3_aa: CASSPGGPDTQYF

j_call: TRBJ2-1
clone_size: .
v_call: TRBV4-2
d_call: .
cdr3_nt: TGTGCCAGCAGCCAATCGCCGACAGAGGAGCAGTTCTTC
cdr3_aa: CASSQSPTEEQFF

j_call: TRBJ2-4
clone_size: .
v_call: TRBV7-9
d_call: .
cdr3_nt: TGTGCCAGCAGCTTGGGGAACGGGCAGGGAGGAACCAAAAACATTCAGTACTTC
cdr3_aa: CASSLGNGQGGTKNIQYF

j_call: TRBJ2-5
clone_size: .
v_call: TRBV9
d_call: .
cdr3_nt: TGTGCCAGCAGCGTAGGCGGGAATACCCAAGAGACCCAGTACTTC
cdr3_aa: CASSVGGNTQETQYF

j_call: TRBJ2-7
clone_size: few
v_call: TRBV11-2
d_call: .
cdr3_nt: TGTGCCAGCAGCTCCCAGGCCAACTACGAGCAGTACTTC
cdr3_aa: CASSSQANYEQYF

j_call: TRBJ2-7
clone_size: few
v_call: TRBV4-3
d_call: .
cdr3_nt: TGCGCCAGCAGCCAAGATAGGCAGGCGACCGAGCAGTACTTC
cdr3_aa: CASSQDRQATEQYF

j_call: TRBJ2-5
clone_size: .
v_call: TRBV10-3
d_call: TRBD1
cdr3_nt: TGTGCCATCAGTAAGGACAGGGCTGCCCAAGAGACCCAGTACTTC
cdr3_aa: CAISKDRAAQETQYF

j_call: TRBJ2-5
clone_size: once
v_call: TRBV7-9
d_call: TRBD1
cdr3_nt: TGTGCCAGCAGCTCGCCCGGGGGACAGGGGCTGACCCAGTACTTC
cdr3_aa: CASSSPGGQGLTQYF

j_call: TRBJ1-2
clone_size: .
v_call: TRBV30
d_call: .
cdr3_nt: TGTGCCTGGGGGAAAGCACTAAGAGGTGGCTACACCTTC
cdr3_aa: CAWGKALRGGYTF

j_call: TRBJ1-2
clone_size: .
v_call: TRBV4-2
d_call: TRBD1
cdr3_nt: TGTGCCAGCAGCCAAGGATCACAGGGGGCGGGTGGCTACACCTTC
cdr3_aa: CASSQGSQGAGGYTF

j_call: TRBJ2-1
clone_size: .
v_call: TRBV7-3
d_call: TRBD1
cdr3_nt: TGTGCCAGCAGCTCAGGGGGAAGTGGGTACAATGAGCAGTTCTTC
cdr3_aa: CASSSGGSGYNEQFF